Shown below are 14 T cell receptor beta chains from a single sample sequenced in a study of OX40 agonist ivuxolimab in advanced cancers. Sequencing used immunoSEQ multiplex PCR; TCRdb keeps in-frame clones, though not all of them. The data show about 68,000 clones, around 86% seen once. The starting material was CD4+ or CD8+ T cells sorted from blood, obtained in a trial of the OX40 agonist ivuxolimab. These TCRs come from an adult with an advanced solid tumor such as melanoma, head and neck, liver or kidney cancer.

The chain joins TRBV19 to TRBJ2-7; 7 positions agree with TRBD1. V trimming: 5 bases; J trimming: 4 bases; junction bases outside the gene matches: 14. This CDR3 is built from 16 residues. The germline V gene has CDR1 LNHDA and CDR2 SQIVND (reference sequence). CDR3 loop: CASSVLTGATPYEQYF. For the CDR3, the DNA is TGTGCCAGTAGTGTACTAACAGGGGCGACACCTTACGAGCAGTACTTC.

The V gene is TRBV7-8, the J gene TRBJ2-7; D is perhaps TRBD1 (6 bases). Germline V gene data show CDR1 as SGHVS and CDR2 as FQNEAQ. The length of the CDR3 is 14 residues. V dropped 5 bases and J dropped 3 bases, with 14 bases sitting between them. CDR3 DNA sequence: TGTGCCAGCAGCGCCGGGACAAATCACTACGAGCAGTACTTC. This encodes CASSAGTNHYEQYF.

The genes are TRBV6-5 and TRBJ2-7; TRBD2 matches 10 bases. This CDR3 is built from 14 residues. The V gene end was trimmed by 5 bases and the J gene end by 5 bases; junction bases not matched to a gene: 6. Germline CDR1 reads MNHEY; CDR2 reads SVGAGI. The CDR3 DNA sequence: TGTGCCAGCAGTAAAGCGGGGGGGCTGAACGAGCAGTACTTC. Translated, it gives CASSKAGGLNEQYF.

This clone has only a few counts. The genes are TRBV5-8 and TRBJ2-1; no clear D gene. The V and J ends lost 2 bases and 0 bases respectively, with 12 bases between them. From germline, CDR1 is SGHTS and CDR2 YDEGEE. CDR3 size: 16 residues. DNA for the CDR3: TGTGCCAGCAGCTTCAGTTACCCAAGCTCCTACAATGAGCAGTTCTTC. Translating it yields CASSFSYPSSYNEQFF.

V gene TRBV7-5 combines with J gene TRBJ1-6. TRBV7-5 is a recognized pseudogene. The length of the CDR3 is 16 residues. CDR3 protein: CARSTEGGRNNSPLHF. In nucleotides, the CDR3 is TGTGCCAGAAGCACCGAGGGGGGGCGGAATAATTCACCCCTCCACTTT.

The V and J genes are TRBV6-5 and TRBJ2-7; tentative D call: TRBD1 (6 bases). Per the germline V gene, CDR1 is MNHEY and CDR2 is SVGAGI. This CDR3 has 13 residues. The ends were cut back, 4 bases at V and 6 bases at J, with 13 bases in the middle. This CDR3 is CASSWGQYGEQYF. Written as DNA, the CDR3 is TGTGCCAGCAGTTGGGGACAATATGGCGAGCAGTACTTC.

This chain joins TRBV11-2 and TRBJ2-1; D may match TRBD1 or TRBD2 (5 bases each). Trimming shortened V by 4 bases and J by 6 bases, and 13 bases separated the two germline ends. The CDR3 covers 14 residues. The germline gives CDR1 SGHAT, CDR2 FQNNGV. CDR3: CASSSQGPLNEQFF. The DNA of the CDR3 is TGTGCCAGCAGCTCGCAGGGACCGCTCAATGAGCAGTTCTTC.

The J gene is TRBJ2-7, the V gene TRBV6-5; 8 bases line up with TRBD2. The CDR3 has 15 amino acids. Trimming removed 0 bases from V and 1 base from J; junction bases left unmatched: 2. CDR1 and CDR2 (germline): MNHEY, SVGAGI. The CDR3 DNA follows: TGTGCCAGCAGTTACTCGGCTAGCGGGTCCTACGAGCAGTACTTC. Protein product: CASSYSASGSYEQYF.

The chain joins TRBV6-5 to TRBJ2-2; D is ambiguous. Germline CDR1 and CDR2: MNHEY and SVGAGI. Trimming took 2 bases from V and 6 from J, leaving 7 bases between them. This CDR3 region has 13 residues. The CDR3 region is CASSYKGPGELFF. CDR3 in DNA: TGTGCCAGCAGTTACAAGGGCCCCGGGGAGCTGTTTTTT.

The V call is TRBV6-1, the J call TRBJ1-5; 8 bases agree with TRBD1. The germline CDR1 and CDR2 sequences are MNHNS and SASEGT. The length of the CDR3 is 14 residues. V was clipped by 7 bases and J by 2 bases; unmatched bases: 4. CDR3 in DNA: TGTGCCAGCACTCCGGGACAGGGCAATCAGCCCCAGCATTTT. It specifies CASTPGQGNQPQHF.

The chain employs TRBV27 and TRBJ1-2; 11 bases are a match to TRBD1. The trim removed 7 bases at V and 8 bases at J, leaving 12 bases unmatched. The germline gives CDR1 MNHEY, CDR2 SMNVEV (reference sequence). This CDR3 has 15 amino acids. CDR3 in amino acids: CASNPTSGTGGGYTF. CDR3 nucleotide sequence: TGTGCCAGCAACCCAACTTCCGGGACAGGGGGAGGCTACACCTTC.

This sequence joins TRBV5-1 and TRBJ2-1, with 8 bases fitting TRBD2. CDR3 length equals 15 residues. Germline V CDR1 and CDR2: SGHRS, YFSETQ. With 3 bases clipped from V and 0 bases from J, the junction kept 2 bases outside the gene matches. The CDR3 DNA sequence: TGCGCCAGCAGCTCCGGGACTAGCTCCTACAATGAGCAGTTCTTC. Encoded protein: CASSSGTSSYNEQFF.

The chain is built from TRBV15 and TRBJ2-3, with a possible D match to TRBD2 (6 bases). This CDR3 comprises 16 residues. The ends were cut back, 1 base at V and 5 bases at J, with 16 bases in the middle. Germline V CDR1 and CDR2: LNHNV, YYDKDF (reference sequence). The CDR3 protein is CATSRGRGGHGDTQYF. CDR3 DNA sequence: TGTGCCACCAGCAGAGGTCGGGGAGGCCACGGAGATACGCAGTATTTT.

This chain joins TRBV6-1 and TRBJ1-5; 8 nucleotides align to TRBD1. The germline V gene has CDR1 MNHNS and CDR2 SASEGT. Trimming cost V 7 bases and J 2 bases; bases outside gene matches: 7. There are 15 residues in the CDR3. CDR3 residues: CASKTGGDGNQPQHF. The CDR3 DNA reads as TGTGCCAGCAAAACAGGGGGAGACGGCAATCAGCCCCAGCATTTT.